This is a list of T cell receptor beta chains from one sample in a study of spatial heterogeneity in lung cancer. In TCRdb, the 5' RACE reads were re-called with MiXCR into one record per CDR3 protein. The sample holds around 20,000 distinct CDR3 sequences, 5.5% to 6% seen once. Material: lung tumor tissue, obtained at surgery. The origin of the receptors is a female donor with early-stage non-small cell lung cancer. Both conserved end residues are part of each CDR3. Each record gives: CDR3 length, D gene, V gene, J gene, clone size, CDR3 DNA, CDR3 protein. A D gene is named only where the DNA matches it firmly. Some rows have no size entry. The others give once, few or many, or a class for an expanded clone.

>14|.|TRBV20-1|TRBJ2-3|many
TGCAGTGCTAGAGACCCCGGAGGCACAGATACGCAGTATTTT
CSARDPGGTDTQYF
>13|.|TRBV10-3|TRBJ2-5|medium-sized
TGTGCCATCAGTGGGACTAACCAAGAGACCCAGTACTTC
CAISGTNQETQYF
>14|.|TRBV12-3/TRBV12-4|TRBJ1-5|.
TGTGCCAGCAGTATAGGGGGATTCAATCAGCCCCAGCATTTT
CASSIGGFNQPQHF
>14|.|TRBV7-9|TRBJ2-3|many
TGTGCCAGCAGCTTAGCGGGTAGCACAGATACGCAGTATTTT
CASSLAGSTDTQYF
>15|TRBD1|TRBV7-2|TRBJ1-2|many
TGTGCCAGCAGCTTAGGGGGACAGGGCAACTATGGCTACACCTTC
CASSLGGQGNYGYTF
>16|TRBD1|TRBV4-1|TRBJ2-7|many
TGCGCCAGCAGCCAAGAAATCGGGGACAGGGGCTACGAGCAGTACTTC
CASSQEIGDRGYEQYF
>15|.|TRBV20-1|TRBJ2-4|.
TGCAGTGCGCTCCAAAGCGGAGCGCCGGGAAACATTCAGTACTTC
CSALQSGAPGNIQYF
>15|.|TRBV3-1|TRBJ2-5|medium-sized
TGTGCCAGCAGCCAAGTGTCAGCTAGAAGCGAGACCCAGTACTTC
CASSQVSARSETQYF
>13|.|TRBV6-5|TRBJ2-1|many
TGTGCCAGCAGTTACCGCGGTTACAATGAGCAGTTCTTC
CASSYRGYNEQFF
>13|TRBD2|TRBV6-2/TRBV6-3|TRBJ2-7|many
TGTGCCAGCAGTTACTCGACGGGGACTAGAGCGTCCTTC
CASSYSTGTRASF
>17|TRBD2|TRBV10-3|TRBJ2-7|.
TGTGCCATCAGTGAGTACGGTTCAGGTAGCGGGACCGACGAGCAGTACTTC
CAISEYGSGSGTDEQYF
>12|.|TRBV3-1|TRBJ2-7|many
TGTGCCAGCAGCCAAGCCGCCTACGAGCAGTACTTC
CASSQAAYEQYF
>13|.|TRBV12-3/TRBV12-4|TRBJ1-5|few
TGTGCCAGCAGGTCCAATAGCAATCAGCCCCAGCATTTT
CASRSNSNQPQHF
>11|.|TRBV7-9|TRBJ1-2|many
TGTGCCAGCAGATTGACCTATGGCTACACCTTC
CASRLTYGYTF
>14|TRBD1|TRBV12-3/TRBV12-4|TRBJ2-1|medium-sized
TGTGCCAGCACCCCTGGACAGGGATACAATGAGCAGTTCTTC
CASTPGQGYNEQFF
>15|.|TRBV20-1|TRBJ2-4|many
TGCAGTGCAAGACGGGGCGGCGGAGCCAAAAACATTCAGTACTTC
CSARRGGGAKNIQYF
>16|TRBD2|TRBV7-2|TRBJ2-1|.
TGTGCCAGCAGCTGGGGACTAGCGGGAGGAAAGGCTGAGCAGTTCTTC
CASSWGLAGGKAEQFF
>19|TRBD2|TRBV3-1|TRBJ2-7|many
TGTGCCAGCAGCCAAGGCGTCCGAGCCGGGACTAGCGGCTCCTACGAGCAGTACTTC
CASSQGVRAGTSGSYEQYF
>16|TRBD2|TRBV29-1|TRBJ2-3|many
TGCAGCGCACGAAGTACTAGCGGGAGGTCCACAGATACGCAGTATTTT
CSARSTSGRSTDTQYF
>17|TRBD2|TRBV11-2|TRBJ2-7|many
TGTGCCAGCAGCTTGAGGGACTCCGGGACTAGCGTGTACGAGCAGTACTTC
CASSLRDSGTSVYEQYF
>13|TRBD1|TRBV7-9|TRBJ1-1|many
TGTGCCAGCAGCTCCTGGGACAGGGATCAAGCTTTCTTT
CASSSWDRDQAFF
>15|TRBD1|TRBV18|TRBJ1-2|many
TGTGCCAGCTCACCTGGACAGGCAGTGGGGTATGGCTACACCTTC
CASSPGQAVGYGYTF
>15|TRBD1|TRBV7-9|TRBJ2-1|.
TGTGCCAGCAGCTCACTCCCGGGACAGAGAAATGAGCAGTTCTTC
CASSSLPGQRNEQFF
>13|.|TRBV29-1|TRBJ2-3|few
TGCAGCGTTGAACCTAGCAGAACAGATACGCAGTATTTT
CSVEPSRTDTQYF
>13|.|TRBV6-1|TRBJ1-2|few
TGTGCCAGCAGCCCACAGGGACGTAGTGGCTACACCTTC
CASSPQGRSGYTF
>20|TRBD2|TRBV11-2|TRBJ2-5|.
TGTGCCACCAGCTCGCACCCAACCCCAGCTAGCGGGAGGACCCAAGAGACCCAGTACTTC
CATSSHPTPASGRTQETQYF
>12|.|TRBV20-1|TRBJ2-3|few
TGCAGTGCTTTCGCTAGCACAGATACGCAGTATTTT
CSAFASTDTQYF